The clone carrying this T cell receptor beta chain was seen just once. What it binds is not known. This CDR3 comprises 13 residues. Germline V gene lookup returns CDR1 WSHSY and CDR2 SAAADI. The ends were cut back, 3 bases at V and 0 bases at J, with 5 bases in the middle. The sample comes from a study of T cell responses to AZD1222 COVID-19 vaccine. Turning to the study itself: Pooling of second doses given at about 4 or about 12 weeks was done.

Study-wide findings and caveats: Clonal diversity was possibly underestimated, and white British individuals and females predominated among donors. Epitopes outside B.1.351 and B.1.1.7 mutated regions reportedly drew nearly half of spike TCRs. After the peak T cell response, and only then, were repertoires sampled.

TCRdb keeps only in-frame clones here, not all; method: immunoSEQ multiplex PCR. The sample carries approximately 110,000 clones, more than 90% recorded once. The clonotype was recovered from an adult in good health. The chain combines TRBV10-2 with TRBJ1-2; D is unresolved. Sample: peripheral blood, taken on day 0 of AZD1222 vaccination. This CDR3 reads CASSERSNYGYTF. CDR3 in DNA: TGCGCCAGCAGTGAACGATCTAACTATGGCTACACCTTC.